A selection of T cell receptor beta chains follows, all from one sample in a study of T cells in localized non-small cell lung cancer. Repertoires were generated with immunoSEQ multiplex PCR, while TCRdb's copy carries only in-frame clones and drops some. The sample holds 40,000 to 55,000 clones, 81% seen once. Material: peripheral blood mononuclear cells, obtained before any cancer treatment. These receptors were collected from a man between 40 and 69 years old with stage III lung adenocarcinoma. Each CDR3 is given without its conserved first and last residue.

v_gene	len	j_gene	CDR3aa
TRBV7-3	11	TRBJ1-1	ASRGSLNTEAF
TRBV14	12	TRBJ2-1	ASSQGIGTYEQF
TRBV19	13	TRBJ1-2	ASSFTGTGVSGYT
TRBV5-4	14	TRBJ1-2	ASSSVMGQAHYGYT
TRBV10-1	12	TRBJ2-7	ASSDRTGYYEQY
TRBV11-2	10	TRBJ2-7	ASSYSVNEQY
TRBV4-1	16	TRBJ2-1	ASSQGPARGASYNEQF
TRBV28	15	TRBJ2-1	ASSSYQTPSSYNEQF
TRBV29-1	11	TRBJ2-3	SVVQGGTDTQY
TRBV5-1	12	TRBJ2-3	ASSLESITDTQY
TRBV30	13	TRBJ1-1	AWSVGGRYGTEAF
TRBV9	12	TRBJ1-2	ASSVGSLPVGYT
TRBV9	13	TRBJ2-1	ASSGGQGPYNEQF
TRBV6-1	12	TRBJ2-7	ASSRTVLDTEQY
TRBV7-9	12	TRBJ2-7	ASSLHFKPVEQY
TRBV11-2	12	TRBJ2-3	ASSFDLPGDTQY
TRBV5-1	13	TRBJ2-1	ASSLEAVGHNEQF
TRBV9	12	TRBJ2-5	ASSGRQAQETQY
TRBV2	15	TRBJ2-2	ASLWTGGSRGTGELF
TRBV7-2	13	TRBJ2-5	ASSRWTGEAETQY
TRBV27	15	TRBJ2-1	ASRDPGTTTHYNEQF
TRBV7-8	15	TRBJ2-3	ASSPPWTGGYTDTQY
TRBV6-5	10	TRBJ1-1	ASRYSDTEAF
TRBV6-1	13	TRBJ1-1	ASSGARGYDTEAF
TRBV19	11	TRBJ1-2	ATSLGKFYGYT
TRBV18	13	TRBJ2-3	ASSQDRVRTDTQY
TRBV6-6	11	TRBJ1-5	ASNIRAGQPQH
TRBV5-6	13	TRBJ1-6	ASSHRQGVGSPLH
TRBV2	13	TRBJ2-5	ASSEAHRGYQTQY
TRBV29-1	10	TRBJ1-1	SVSGGGTEAF
TRBV7-3	15	TRBJ2-1	ASSERGPTGGYNEQF
TRBV30	13	TRBJ2-3	AWSVKVRVTDTQY
TRBV9	11	TRBJ2-4	ASSPRDRPIQY
TRBV14	14	TRBJ1-4	ASSQGRAGGLEKLF
TRBV6-6	13	TRBJ2-2	ASSYTGVNTGELF
TRBV9	12	TRBJ2-5	ASSASRVQETQY
TRBV30	16	TRBJ1-5	AWSVREFGTGASQPQH
TRBV5-6	13	TRBJ2-5	ASSLRPGVPETQY
TRBV14	13	TRBJ2-1	ASSLWTSGGNEQF
TRBV9	14	TRBJ2-2	ASSVGLAGMAGELF
TRBV10-2	13	TRBJ2-1	ASSDPTSGGNEQF
TRBV29-1	14	TRBJ2-1	SVEDPNGGASNEQF
TRBV5-6	15	TRBJ2-2	ASSSILTGANTGELF
TRBV6-6	14	TRBJ1-3	ASSYNAADSGNTIY
TRBV7-6	11	TRBJ2-1	ASSLGRVNEQF
TRBV2	13	TRBJ2-1	ASRKLAGVNNEQF
TRBV19	16	TRBJ2-2	ASSIRLAGGQRTGELF